This TCR beta chain was recorded in a study of response to subunit inactivated influenza vaccine. TCRdb ran MiXCR on the RT-PCR reads and lists one entry per CDR3 protein. The repertoire includes roughly 180,000 distinct CDR3 sequences, 7.5% to 10% of them detected once, and approximately 11% sits in the top ten. This clonotype was counted a few times. From germline, CDR1 is SGHTA and CDR2 FQGNSA. The CDR3 has 15 amino acids. V shed 4 bases and J 6 bases; nucleotides not matched to a gene: 5. The chain links TRBV7-2 to TRBJ2-1; TRBD2 aligns across 11 bases. The clonotype originates from a man aged 50 or older who received an inactivated influenza vaccine. The source material was non-naive T cells sorted from PBMCs, sampled on the day of vaccination. DNA for the CDR3: TGTGCCAGCAGCTCCCTAGCGGGGGGATTCAATGAGCAGTTCTTC. Amino acids: CASSSLAGGFNEQFF.